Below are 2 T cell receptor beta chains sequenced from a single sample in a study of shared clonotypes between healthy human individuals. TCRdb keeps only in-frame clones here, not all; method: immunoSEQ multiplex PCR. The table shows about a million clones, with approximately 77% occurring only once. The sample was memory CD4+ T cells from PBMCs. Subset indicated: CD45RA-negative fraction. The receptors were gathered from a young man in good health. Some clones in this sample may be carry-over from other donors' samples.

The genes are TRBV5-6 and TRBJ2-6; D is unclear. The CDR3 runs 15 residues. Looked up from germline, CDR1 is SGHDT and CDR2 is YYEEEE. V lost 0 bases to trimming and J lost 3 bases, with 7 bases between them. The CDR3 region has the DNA TGTGCCAGCAGCTTGGTCTCGGGTGGGGCCAACGTCCTGACTTTC. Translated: CASSLVSGGANVLTF.

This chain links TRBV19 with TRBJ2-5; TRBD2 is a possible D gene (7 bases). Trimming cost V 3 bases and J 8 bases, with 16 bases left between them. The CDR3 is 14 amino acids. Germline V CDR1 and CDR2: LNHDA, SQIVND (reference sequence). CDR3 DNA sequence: TGTGCCAGTAGTATCAGTCGGGGGGCCGCAACCCAGTACTTC. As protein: CASSISRGAATQYF.